This TCR beta chain is from a study of cytomegalovirus exposure and HLA in healthy donors. Generated by immunoSEQ multiplex PCR, the TCRdb table keeps only in-frame clones and is missing some. The profile shows about 120,000 clones, 86% of them singletons. Germline CDR1 KGHSH, CDR2 LQKENI. The CDR3 is made up of 15 amino acids. V was pared by 3 bases and J by 7 bases, with 8 bases of the junction left unmatched. Whole-study findings and limits: Reports showed the classifier diagnosing cytomegalovirus status with high specificity and sensitivity.

Regarding this clone: Its specificity is not known.

V gene TRBV18 combines with J gene TRBJ1-5, with 8 bases lining up with TRBD1. The source of this sequence is a man aged 18 to 29 in good health and CMV-seronegative. What was sequenced was PBMCs. The CDR3 loop reads CASSPPGGEGQPQHF. The DNA of the CDR3 is TGTGCCAGCTCACCTCCAGGGGGCGAGGGGCAGCCCCAGCATTTT.